This entry concerns a single T cell receptor beta chain. This clonotype was picked up many times. The clone's antigen remains unknown. Per-nucleotide qualities are absent, and no much larger clonotype sits a single base away. There are 13 amino acids in the CDR3, from cysteine to phenylalanine inclusive. This entry keeps only the CDR3 DNA: 39 bases, framed from base 1. Trimming removed 5 bases from V and 2 bases from J, leaving 9 bases between the germline ends. Based on the germline V gene, the CDR1 and CDR2 sequences are ENHRY and SYGVKD. These data originate in a study of lung T cells in sarcoidosis with Löfgren's syndrome (dated by TCRdb to the late 2010s). At the level of the whole study: Sarcoidosis was described as a granulomatous, mainly pulmonary disease marked by CD4+ T cell accumulation in bronchoalveolar lavage fluid. The repertoire analyses were focused on Lofgren's syndrome patients. Points the paper makes about the study in general: Recognition of a sarcoidosis-associated antigen was only suggested, and the antigen itself remained putative and was not identified. Sharing of TRAV12-1 and TRBV2 CDR3 motifs among multiple Lofgren's syndrome patients was reported, suggesting public CD4+ TCR repertoires. In Lofgren's syndrome patients, relative to control subjects, TRAV12-1 and TRBV2 were reported to be the most expanded V gene segments. In alphabeta pairing analysis, TRAV12-1 preferentially paired with TRBV2, and these paired TCRs showed CDR3 homology.

Reads for this sample came from an Illumina MiSeq. The raw public reads went through TCRdb reprocessing: fastp at Q25, MiXCR clone calling, in-frame beta chains kept. CDR3 protein duplicates are merged, each entry listing the most common genes and DNA. This sample has some 19,000 distinct CDR3 sequences in its table, and approximately 22% of those were observed once. The top ten constitute 0.75% to 0.95% of the sample. The study profiled TCR repertoires of CD4+ T cells collected through bronchoalveolar lavage. The sequencing sample was made of CD4+ T cells from bronchoalveolar lavage. The rearrangement joined TRBV10-3 to TRBJ2-5, with the D gene call left open. This TCR came from a human donor with sarcoidosis (Löfgren's syndrome or another form), or a control subject (not recorded which). The CDR3 protein is CAISIHKQETQYF. The bases read TGTGCCATCAGTATACACAAGCAAGAGACCCAGTACTTC.